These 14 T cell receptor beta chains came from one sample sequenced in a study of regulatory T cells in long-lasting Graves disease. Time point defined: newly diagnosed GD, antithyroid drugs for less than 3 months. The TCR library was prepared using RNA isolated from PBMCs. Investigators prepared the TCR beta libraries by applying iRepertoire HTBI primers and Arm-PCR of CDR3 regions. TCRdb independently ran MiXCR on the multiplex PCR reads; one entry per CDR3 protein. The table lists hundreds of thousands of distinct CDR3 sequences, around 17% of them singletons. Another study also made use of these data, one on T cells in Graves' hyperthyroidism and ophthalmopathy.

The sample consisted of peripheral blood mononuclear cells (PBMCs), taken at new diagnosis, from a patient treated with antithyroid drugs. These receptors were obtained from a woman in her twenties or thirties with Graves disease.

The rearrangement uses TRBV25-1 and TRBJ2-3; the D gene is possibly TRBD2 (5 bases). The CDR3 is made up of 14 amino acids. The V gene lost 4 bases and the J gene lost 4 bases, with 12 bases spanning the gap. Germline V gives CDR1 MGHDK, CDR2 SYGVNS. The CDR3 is CASSGALASDTQYF. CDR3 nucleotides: TGTGCCAGCAGTGGAGCTTTAGCGTCAGATACGCAGTATTTT.

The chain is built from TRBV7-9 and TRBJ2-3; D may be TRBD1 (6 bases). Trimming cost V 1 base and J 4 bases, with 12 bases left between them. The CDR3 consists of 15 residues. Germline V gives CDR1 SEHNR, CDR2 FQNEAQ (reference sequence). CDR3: CASSLDRATADTQYF. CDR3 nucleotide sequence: TGTGCCAGCAGCTTAGACAGGGCAACGGCAGATACGCAGTATTTT.

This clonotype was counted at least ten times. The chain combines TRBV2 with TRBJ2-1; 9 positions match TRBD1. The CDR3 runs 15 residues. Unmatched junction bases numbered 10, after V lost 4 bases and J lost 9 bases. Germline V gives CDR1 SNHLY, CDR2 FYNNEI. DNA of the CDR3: TGTGCCAGCAGTGTAGGGGGGACAGGGCTGGGTGAGCAGTTCTTC. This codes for CASSVGGTGLGEQFF.

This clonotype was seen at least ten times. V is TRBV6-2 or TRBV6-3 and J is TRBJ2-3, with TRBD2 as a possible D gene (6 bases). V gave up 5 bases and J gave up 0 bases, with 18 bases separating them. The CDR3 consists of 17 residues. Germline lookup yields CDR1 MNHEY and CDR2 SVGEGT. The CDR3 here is CASSGSVGGISTDTQYF. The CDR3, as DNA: TGTGCCAGCAGTGGTTCTGTTGGAGGGATTAGCACAGATACGCAGTATTTT.

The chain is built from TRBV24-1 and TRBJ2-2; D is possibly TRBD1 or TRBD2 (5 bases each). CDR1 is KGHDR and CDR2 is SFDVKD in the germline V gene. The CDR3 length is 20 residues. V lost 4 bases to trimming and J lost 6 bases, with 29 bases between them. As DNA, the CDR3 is TGTGCCACCAGTGACTCCCCCGTGGTTAGCGTCAGAGGGGTACCCGGGGAGCTGTTTTTT. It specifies CATSDSPVVSVRGVPGELFF.

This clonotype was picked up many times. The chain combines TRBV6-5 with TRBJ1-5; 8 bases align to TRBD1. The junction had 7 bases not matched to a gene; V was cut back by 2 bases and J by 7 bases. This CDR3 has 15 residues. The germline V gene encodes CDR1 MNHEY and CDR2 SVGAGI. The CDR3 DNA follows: TGTGCCAGCAGTTACCTGACAGGGGTGGGGCAGCCCCAGCATTTT. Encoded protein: CASSYLTGVGQPQHF.

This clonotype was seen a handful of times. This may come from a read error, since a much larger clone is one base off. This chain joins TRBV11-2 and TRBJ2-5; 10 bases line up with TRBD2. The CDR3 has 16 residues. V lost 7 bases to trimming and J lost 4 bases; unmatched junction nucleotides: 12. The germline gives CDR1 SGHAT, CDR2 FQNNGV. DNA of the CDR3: TGTGCCAGCAACACGTCGCTAGCGGGAGACCGAGAGACCCAGTACTTC. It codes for CASNTSLAGDRETQYF.

This CDR3 reads CASSRDRGSYNSPLHF. The CDR3 DNA is TGTGCCAGCTCACGGGACAGGGGTTCCTATAATTCACCCCTCCACTTT. The rearrangement uses TRBV18 and TRBJ1-6, with 10 bases matching TRBD1. The germline gives CDR1 KGHSH, CDR2 LQKENI. The junction had 1 base not matched to a gene; V was cut back by 4 bases and J by 1 base. This CDR3 contains 16 residues.

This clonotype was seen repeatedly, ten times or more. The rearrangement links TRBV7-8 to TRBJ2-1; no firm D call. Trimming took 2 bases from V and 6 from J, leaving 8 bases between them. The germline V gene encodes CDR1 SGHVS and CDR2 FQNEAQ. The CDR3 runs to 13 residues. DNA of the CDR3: TGTGCCAGCAGCTTATCCCCTGGCAATGAGCAGTTCTTC. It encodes CASSLSPGNEQFF.

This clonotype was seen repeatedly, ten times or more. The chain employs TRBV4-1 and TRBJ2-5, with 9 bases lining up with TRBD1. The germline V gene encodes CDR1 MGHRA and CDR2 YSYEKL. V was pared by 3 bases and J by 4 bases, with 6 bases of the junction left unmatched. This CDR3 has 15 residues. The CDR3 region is CASSHPGQGTETQYF. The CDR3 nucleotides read TGCGCCAGCAGCCATCCCGGACAGGGGACAGAGACCCAGTACTTC.

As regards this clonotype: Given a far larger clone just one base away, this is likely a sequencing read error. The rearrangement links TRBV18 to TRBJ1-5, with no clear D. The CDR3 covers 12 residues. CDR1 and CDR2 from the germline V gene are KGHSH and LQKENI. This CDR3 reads CASRLGNQPQQF. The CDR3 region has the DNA TGTGCCAGCAGGCTGGGGAATCAGCCCCAGCAATTT.

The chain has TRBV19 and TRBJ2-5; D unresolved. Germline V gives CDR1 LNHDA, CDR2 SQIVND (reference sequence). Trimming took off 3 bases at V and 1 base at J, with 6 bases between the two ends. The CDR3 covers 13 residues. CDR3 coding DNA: TGTGCCAGTAGTATCCAGTTCCAAGAGACCCAGTACTTC. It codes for CASSIQFQETQYF.

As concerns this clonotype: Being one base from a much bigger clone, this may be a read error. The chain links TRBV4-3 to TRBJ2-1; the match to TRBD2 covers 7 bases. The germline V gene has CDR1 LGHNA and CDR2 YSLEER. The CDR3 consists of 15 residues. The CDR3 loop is CASSQGGSPYKEQFF. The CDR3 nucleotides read TGCGCCAGCAGCCAAGGCGGGAGTCCCTACAAGGAGCAGTTCTTC.

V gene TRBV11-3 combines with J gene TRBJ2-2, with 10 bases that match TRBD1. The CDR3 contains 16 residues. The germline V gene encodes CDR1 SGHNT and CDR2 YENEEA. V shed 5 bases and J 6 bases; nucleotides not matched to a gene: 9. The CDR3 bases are TGTGCCAGCAGCCCACACGGGACAGGGGTTCCCGGGGAGCTGTTTTTT. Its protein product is CASSPHGTGVPGELFF.